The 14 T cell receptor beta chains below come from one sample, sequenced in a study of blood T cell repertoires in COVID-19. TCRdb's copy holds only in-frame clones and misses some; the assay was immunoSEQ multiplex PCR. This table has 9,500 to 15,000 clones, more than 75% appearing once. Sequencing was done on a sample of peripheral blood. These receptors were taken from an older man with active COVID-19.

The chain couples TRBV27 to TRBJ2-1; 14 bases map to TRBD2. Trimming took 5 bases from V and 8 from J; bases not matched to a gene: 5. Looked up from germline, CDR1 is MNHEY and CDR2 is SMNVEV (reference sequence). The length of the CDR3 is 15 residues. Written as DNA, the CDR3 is TGTGCCAGCAGTACGGGACTAGCGGGAGCAGATGAGCAGTTCTTC. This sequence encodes CASSTGLAGADEQFF.

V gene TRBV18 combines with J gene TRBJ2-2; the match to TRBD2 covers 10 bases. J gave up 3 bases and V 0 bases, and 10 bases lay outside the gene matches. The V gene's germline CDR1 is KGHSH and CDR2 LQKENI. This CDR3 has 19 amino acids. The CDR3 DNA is TGTGCCAGCTCACCACCGGTATCACTAGCGGGGAGATACACCGGGGAGCTGTTTTTT. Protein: CASSPPVSLAGRYTGELFF.

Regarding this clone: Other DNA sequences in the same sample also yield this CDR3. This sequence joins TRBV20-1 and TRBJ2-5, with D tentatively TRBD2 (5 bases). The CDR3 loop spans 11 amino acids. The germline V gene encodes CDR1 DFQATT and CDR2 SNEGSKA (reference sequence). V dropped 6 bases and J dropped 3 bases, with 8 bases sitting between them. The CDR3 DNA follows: TGCAGTGCGAGCGGAAAAGAGACCCAGTACTTC. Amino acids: CSASGKETQYF.

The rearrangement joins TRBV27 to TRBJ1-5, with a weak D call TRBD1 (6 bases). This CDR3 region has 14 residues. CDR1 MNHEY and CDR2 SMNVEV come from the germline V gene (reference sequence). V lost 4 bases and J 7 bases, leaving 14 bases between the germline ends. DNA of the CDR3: TGTGCCAGCAGTTACTACAGGGAAACCCAGCCCCAGCATTTT. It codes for CASSYYRETQPQHF.

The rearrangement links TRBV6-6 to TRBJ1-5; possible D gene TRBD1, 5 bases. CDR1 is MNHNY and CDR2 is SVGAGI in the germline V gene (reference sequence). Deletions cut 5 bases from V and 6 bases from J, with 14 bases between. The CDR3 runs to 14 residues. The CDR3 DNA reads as TGTGCCAGCAGTACTCAGGGTCAGGGTCAGCCCCAGCATTTT. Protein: CASSTQGQGQPQHF.

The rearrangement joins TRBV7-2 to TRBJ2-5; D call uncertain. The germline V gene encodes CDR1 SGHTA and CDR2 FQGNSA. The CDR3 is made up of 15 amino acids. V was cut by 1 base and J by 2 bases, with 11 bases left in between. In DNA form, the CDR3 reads TGTGCCAGCAGCTTAGGAATATTACAACAAGAGACCCAGTACTTC. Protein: CASSLGILQQETQYF.

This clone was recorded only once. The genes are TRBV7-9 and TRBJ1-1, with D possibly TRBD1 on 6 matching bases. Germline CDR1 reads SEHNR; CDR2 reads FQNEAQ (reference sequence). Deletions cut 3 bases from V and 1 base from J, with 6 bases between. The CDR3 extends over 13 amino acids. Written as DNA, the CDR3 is TGTGCCAGCAGCTTGGGACAGAACACTGAAGCTTTCTTT. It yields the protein CASSLGQNTEAFF.

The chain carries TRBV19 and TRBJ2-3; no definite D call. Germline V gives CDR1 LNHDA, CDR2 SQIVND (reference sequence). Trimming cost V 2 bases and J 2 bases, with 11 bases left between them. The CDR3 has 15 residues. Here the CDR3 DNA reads TGTGCCAGTAGTATACTAGGAACAATCACAGATACGCAGTATTTT. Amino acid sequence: CASSILGTITDTQYF.

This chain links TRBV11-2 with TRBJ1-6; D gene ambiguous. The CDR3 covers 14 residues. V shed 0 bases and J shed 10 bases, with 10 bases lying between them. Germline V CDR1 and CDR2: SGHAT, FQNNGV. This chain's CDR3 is CASSLDPGNSPLHF. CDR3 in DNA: TGTGCCAGCAGCTTAGATCCGGGGAACTCACCCCTCCACTTT.

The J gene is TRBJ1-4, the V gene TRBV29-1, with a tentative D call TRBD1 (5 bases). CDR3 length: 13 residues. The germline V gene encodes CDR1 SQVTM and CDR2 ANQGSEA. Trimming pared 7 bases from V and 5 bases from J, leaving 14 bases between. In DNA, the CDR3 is TGCAGCGCCACGGGACTCACGAATGAAAAACTGTTTTTT. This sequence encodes CSATGLTNEKLFF. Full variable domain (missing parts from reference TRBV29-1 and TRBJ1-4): SAVISQKPSRDICQRGTSLTIQCQVDSQVTMMFWYRQQPGQSLTLIATANQGSEATYESGFVIDKFPISRPNLTFSTLTVSNMSPEDSSIYLCSATGLTNEKLFFGSGTQLSVL.

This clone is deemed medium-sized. This CDR3 is CASSQAVFSGSNQPQHF. For the CDR3, the DNA is TGCGCCAGCAGCCAAGCGGTCTTTTCGGGGAGCAATCAGCCCCAGCATTTT. The J gene is TRBJ1-5, the V gene TRBV4-1; D gene uncertain. Germline lookup yields CDR1 MGHRA and CDR2 YSYEKL. The CDR3 is 17 residues long. Trimming shortened V by 1 base and J by 1 base, and 14 bases separated the two germline ends.

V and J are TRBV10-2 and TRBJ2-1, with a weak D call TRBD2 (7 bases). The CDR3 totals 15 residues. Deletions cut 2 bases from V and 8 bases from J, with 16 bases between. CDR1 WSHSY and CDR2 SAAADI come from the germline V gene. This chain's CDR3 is CASSEAGAPRDEQFF. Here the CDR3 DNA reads TGCGCCAGCAGTGAGGCGGGGGCCCCGCGGGATGAGCAGTTCTTC.

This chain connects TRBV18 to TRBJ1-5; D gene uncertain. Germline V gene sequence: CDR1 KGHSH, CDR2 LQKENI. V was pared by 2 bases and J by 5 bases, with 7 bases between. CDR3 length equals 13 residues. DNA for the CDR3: TGTGCCAGCTCACCAGGGCCCTATCAGCCCCAGCATTTT. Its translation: CASSPGPYQPQHF.

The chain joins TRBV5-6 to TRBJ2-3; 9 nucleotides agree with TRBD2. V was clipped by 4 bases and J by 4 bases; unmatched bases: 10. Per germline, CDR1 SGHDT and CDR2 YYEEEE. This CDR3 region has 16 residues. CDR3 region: CASSRTSTSGADTQYF. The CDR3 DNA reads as TGTGCCAGCAGCCGCACCTCGACTAGCGGAGCAGATACGCAGTATTTT.